The 11 T cell receptor beta chains presented below share a single source sample, sequenced in a study of T-cell memory formation after mild COVID-19. MiXCR, applied by TCRdb to the 5' RACE reads, yields one record per CDR3 protein. The sample gives about 350,000 distinct CDR3 sequences, approximately 13% of which show up once; 20% to 25% is in the top ten. The source material was PBMCs or a T cell subset sorted from them (not recorded which). These receptors originate from a man between 18 and 35 years old who had mild COVID-19 (a few samples of this study predate the infection). Cell type and time point are not known.

The J gene is TRBJ1-2, the V gene TRBV7-2; 10 bases map to TRBD1. Germline assignment: CDR1 SGHTA and CDR2 FQGNSA. Germline trimming cut 1 base from V and 3 bases from J; bases unmatched to any gene: 2. The CDR3 contains 15 residues. CDR3 residues: CASSLVGTGDYGYTF. CDR3 nucleotides: TGTGCCAGCAGCTTAGTCGGGACAGGGGACTATGGCTACACCTTC.

This clonotype was seen a few times. V is TRBV7-3 and J is TRBJ2-7; D is possibly TRBD1 (6 bases). The V end lost 4 bases, the J end lost 7 bases, and 14 bases lay between the germline ends. The CDR3 has 13 amino acids. Germline CDR1 SGHTA, CDR2 FQGTGA. The CDR3 spells CASSSQRGGEQYF. The CDR3 DNA reads TGTGCCAGCAGCTCCCAGAGAGGGGGTGAGCAGTACTTC.

The genes are TRBV5-1 and TRBJ2-1, with D perhaps being TRBD1 or TRBD2 (6 bases each). CDR3 size: 16 residues. The V gene lost 0 bases and the J gene lost 2 bases, with 12 bases spanning the gap. Germline V CDR1 and CDR2: SGHRS, YFSETQ. The CDR3 nucleotides are TGCGCCAGCAGCTTGGGGGGGGCTGCGGCCTACAATGAGCAGTTCTTC. Translating it yields CASSLGGAAAYNEQFF.

There are a few counts of this clonotype. The chain recombines TRBV7-3 with TRBJ2-5; 16 nucleotides align to TRBD2. The CDR3 totals 16 residues. V shed 2 bases, J shed 3 bases, and the junction held 0 bases outside the gene matches. Germline V gives CDR1 SGHTA, CDR2 FQGTGA. The CDR3 DNA follows: TGTGCCAGCAGCTTAGGGACTAGCGGGGGGGAAGAGACCCAGTACTTC. It codes for CASSLGTSGGEETQYF.

This clonotype has at least ten counts. V and J are TRBV12-3 or TRBV12-4 and TRBJ2-3, with TRBD1 identical over 8 bases. Trimming cost V 6 bases and J 6 bases; bases outside gene matches: 2. This CDR3 contains 12 residues. CDR3 sequence (DNA): TGTGCCAGCAGACGGACAGGGGATACGCAGTATTTT. The encoded protein is CASRRTGDTQYF.

There are a few counts of this clonotype. The rearrangement joins TRBV5-1 to TRBJ2-3; weak D call: TRBD1 (5 bases). The CDR3 covers 16 residues. V was clipped by 0 bases and J by 4 bases, with 15 bases between them. Germline CDR1 reads SGHRS; CDR2 reads YFSETQ. CDR3 region: CASSLDRRVGPDTQYF. The CDR3 nucleotides are TGCGCCAGCAGCTTGGATCGCAGGGTTGGTCCAGATACGCAGTATTTT.

The sample holds a few counts of this clonotype. The rearrangement links TRBV12-5 to TRBJ2-3; 8 bases align to TRBD2. The CDR3 runs to 16 residues. The ends lost 7 bases at V and 3 bases at J; junction bases unmatched: 12. CDR1 LGHNT and CDR2 FRNRAP come from the germline V gene. The CDR3: CASAPEPGLVTDTQYF. DNA of the CDR3: TGTGCTAGTGCCCCTGAGCCGGGACTAGTGACAGATACGCAGTATTTT. The full variable domain, rest sourced from reference TRBV12-5 and TRBJ2-3, is DARVTQTPRHKVTEMGQEVTMRCQPILGHNTVFWYRQTMMQGLELLAYFRNRAPLDDSGMPKDRFSAEMPDATLATLKIQPSEPRDSAVYFCASAPEPGLVTDTQYFGPGTRLTVL.

This clonotype showed up many times. The chain uses TRBV24-1 and TRBJ2-3; TRBD1 is a possible D gene (5 bases). The CDR3 is 16 residues long. Looked up from germline, CDR1 is KGHDR and CDR2 is SFDVKD. Trimming left V 0 bases short and J 4 bases short, with 13 bases between. CDR3 protein: CATSDLGSEGADTQYF. The CDR3 coding sequence is TGTGCCACCAGTGATTTGGGGTCCGAAGGGGCAGATACGCAGTATTTT.

This clonotype was seen only a few times. The chain employs TRBV7-3 and TRBJ2-5, with D unclear. With 0 bases removed from V and 1 base from J, the gap between germline ends came to 9 bases. CDR1 is SGHTA, CDR2 FQGTGA, per germline. The CDR3 has 15 amino acids. CDR3 protein: CASSLTALPQETQYF. The CDR3 DNA reads as TGTGCCAGCAGCTTAACCGCCCTCCCCCAAGAGACCCAGTACTTC.

The V gene is TRBV7-2, the J gene TRBJ1-1; TRBD1 matches 7 bases. The V gene's germline CDR1 is SGHTA and CDR2 FQGNSA. This CDR3 is 12 amino acids long. The trim removed 5 bases at V and 14 bases at J, leaving 11 bases unmatched. The CDR3 loop reads CASSRDRDVVFF. DNA of the CDR3: TGTGCCAGCAGCCGCGACAGGGACGTGGTGTTCTTT.

This clonotype was observed a few times. This rearrangement joins TRBV4-1 to TRBJ2-3; D remains unclear. The germline V gene encodes CDR1 MGHRA and CDR2 YSYEKL. Trimming removed 4 bases at V and 0 bases at J, with 11 bases between. The CDR3 has 15 amino acids. The chain's CDR3 is CASSPGPASTDTQYF. The CDR3 bases are TGCGCCAGCAGCCCCGGGCCCGCGAGCACAGATACGCAGTATTTT.